This TCR beta chain appears in the sequencing data of a study of beta chain features in type 1 diabetes (dated by TCRdb to the late 2010s). Study-level background: Mean age, gender distribution, total cell number and subset yield were not different between patients and healthy donors. Regulatory and stem cell-like memory subsets were isolated from only 8 patients and about 8 healthy donors, whereas naive and central memory subsets came from all 30 or so donors. A total of 100 million to 110 million sorted cells were examined across all samples, and a strong correlation was observed between cell number per subset and RNA yield. The study compared TCRB repertoires of sorted circulating CD4+ T cell subsets between recently diagnosed type 1 diabetes patients and matched healthy donors.

The entire isolated RNA was reverse transcribed using the High Capacity cDNA Reverse Transcription Kit, and thus expressed TCRB transcripts were sequenced. Deep immunoSEQ sequencing was applied to naive, central memory and regulatory T cell samples, giving an average of about 3.57 million total reads per sample. After sorted cells were lysed in RLT buffer, RNA was extracted with DNase-treated RNeasy Micro or Mini kits, with the choice depending on cell number. To prevent cross-contamination, each cell subset was processed individually, whereas patient and healthy donor samples were processed jointly. The immunoSEQ multiplex PCR was used to amplify TCRB sequences from cDNA, generating 87-bp fragments that spanned the CDR3 region. Sequencing of the amplicons was performed on the Illumina HiSeq platform. The authors' analysis ran thus. Synthetic template baselines were used to correct PCR bias computationally, reads within Hamming distance 2 were collapsed, and singletons that could not be merged were discarded. Reads were aligned against IMGT so that V, D and J genes, CDR3 length and insertions or deletions at six rearrangement sites could be assigned. Clonotype counts were normalized to sorted cell number within each subset before computing true diversity and Gini coefficients with the tcR R package. Repertoire sharing was quantified using the overlap coefficient calculated on TCRB nucleotide sequences. As a proxy for the pre-selection repertoire, out-of-frame TCRB sequences from naive cells were analyzed. The table comes from immuneACCESS by way of TCRdb, which keeps in-frame sequences with V and J called. Part of the clones is missing from these tables; in studies checked, under half for an unresolved V gene and the rest for unknown reasons. D and trimming were read from the DNA, whereas the V and J calls and clone size are those reported in that table. The sample table lists about 930,000 clones, around a sixth of them with a count of one. The ten largest clones represent roughly 0.025% of the sample.

The research as a whole found: Because cDNA was sequenced instead of genomic DNA, highly expressing activated cells could be over-represented, though the groups showed no difference in activation or CD3 levels. Shorter templates might have been favored by PCR, but patient and control samples were amplified and corrected together, so both groups would have been affected equally by any skew. Fewer insertions and more nucleotide deletions at VDJ recombination sites were observed in patients with type 1 diabetes, implying thymic rearrangement abnormalities. In all four CD4+ subsets, TCRB CDR3 length was moderately but significantly shorter in type 1 diabetes patients. Because small numbers of individuals were included in the HLA sub-analyses, any influence of HLA type on TCRB rearrangement was left unresolved. Naive, central memory and regulatory TCRB repertoires appeared more similar among patients than among healthy donors.

In regard to this clone: What this receptor recognizes is not known. The record has no base qualities; no much larger clone is one base away.

Each donor gave one peripheral blood draw, about 100 mL on average, collected into heparinised tubes. Naive, central memory, regulatory and stem cell-like memory CD4+ T cells were sorted on a BD FACSAria II using a panel including CD45RO, CCR7, CD25, CD127, CD95 and CD27. All sorted populations exceeded 95% purity. PBMCs were separated immediately by Lymphoprep density gradient centrifugation and were stained directly, without being cultured. So that batch effects would be minimized, each experiment stained and sorted samples in pairs, pairing one healthy donor with one patient. The sample consisted of naive CD4+ T cells from blood. Explained via the paper, the cell subset or site label denotes: true naive CD4+ T cells. The TCR was taken from a woman younger than 30 in good health.

CDR3 reads: CASSHQGLETQYF. The nucleotide sequence is TGTGCCAGCAGCCACCAGGGCTTGGAGACCCAGTACTTC. The sequence is built from TRBV5-6 and TRBJ2-5, with a tentative D gene TRBD1 over 5 matching bases. From a lookup of the germline V gene, CDR1 and CDR2 are SGHDT and YYEEEE. Deletion took 4 bases off V and 5 bases off J, with a span of 12 bases between the germline ends. Reading from cysteine to phenylalanine, the CDR3 counts 13 amino acids. Of all the DNA, just the CDR3 is kept, 39 bases in frame from base 1.